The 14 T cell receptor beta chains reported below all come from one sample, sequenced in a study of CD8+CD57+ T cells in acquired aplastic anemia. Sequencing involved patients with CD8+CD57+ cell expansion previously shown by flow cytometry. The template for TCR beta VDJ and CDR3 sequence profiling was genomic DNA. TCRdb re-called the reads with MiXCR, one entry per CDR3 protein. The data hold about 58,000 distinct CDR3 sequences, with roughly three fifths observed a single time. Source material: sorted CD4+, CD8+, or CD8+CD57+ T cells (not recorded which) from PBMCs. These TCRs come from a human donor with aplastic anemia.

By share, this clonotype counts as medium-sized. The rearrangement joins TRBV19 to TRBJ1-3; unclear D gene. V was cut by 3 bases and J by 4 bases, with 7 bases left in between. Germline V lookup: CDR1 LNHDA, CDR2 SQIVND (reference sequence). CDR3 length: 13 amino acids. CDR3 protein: CASSMVEGNTIYF. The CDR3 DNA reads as TGTGCCAGTAGTATGGTAGAAGGAAACACCATATATTTT.

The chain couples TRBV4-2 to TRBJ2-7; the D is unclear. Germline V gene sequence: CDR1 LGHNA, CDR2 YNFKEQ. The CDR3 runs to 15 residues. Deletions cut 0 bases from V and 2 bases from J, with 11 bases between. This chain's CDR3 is CASSQEGPAPYEQYF. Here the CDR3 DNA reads TGTGCCAGCAGCCAAGAAGGGCCGGCACCCTACGAGCAGTACTTC.

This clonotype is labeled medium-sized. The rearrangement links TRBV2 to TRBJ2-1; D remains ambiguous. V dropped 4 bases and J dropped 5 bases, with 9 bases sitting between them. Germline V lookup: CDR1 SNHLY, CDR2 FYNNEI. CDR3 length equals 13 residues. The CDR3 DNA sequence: TGTGCCAGCAGTGCAGGAAGAAACAATGAGCAGTTCTTC. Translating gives CASSAGRNNEQFF.

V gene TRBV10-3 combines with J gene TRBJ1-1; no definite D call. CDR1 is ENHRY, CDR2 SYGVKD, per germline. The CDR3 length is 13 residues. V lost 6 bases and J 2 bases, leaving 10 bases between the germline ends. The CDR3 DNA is TGTGCCATCAGCATGGTGGGTAACACTGAAGCTTTCTTT. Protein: CAISMVGNTEAFF.

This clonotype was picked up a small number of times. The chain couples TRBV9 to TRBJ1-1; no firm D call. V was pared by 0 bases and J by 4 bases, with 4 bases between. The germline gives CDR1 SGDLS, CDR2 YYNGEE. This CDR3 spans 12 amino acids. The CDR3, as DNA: TGTGCCAGCAGCGTAGGGGCCACTGAAGCTTTCTTT. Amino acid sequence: CASSVGATEAFF.

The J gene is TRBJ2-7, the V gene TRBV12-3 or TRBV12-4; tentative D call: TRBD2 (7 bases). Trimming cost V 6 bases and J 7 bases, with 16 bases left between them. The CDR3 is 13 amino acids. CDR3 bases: TGTGCCAGCAGCCGGGGGGCGGTGGATGAGCAGTACGTC. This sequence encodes CASSRGAVDEQYV.

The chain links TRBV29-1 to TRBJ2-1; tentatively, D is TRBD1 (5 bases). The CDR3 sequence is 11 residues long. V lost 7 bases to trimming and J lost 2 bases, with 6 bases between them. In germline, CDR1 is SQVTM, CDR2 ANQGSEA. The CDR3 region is CSGGPYNEQFF. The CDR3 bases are TGCAGCGGGGGCCCCTACAATGAGCAGTTCTTC.

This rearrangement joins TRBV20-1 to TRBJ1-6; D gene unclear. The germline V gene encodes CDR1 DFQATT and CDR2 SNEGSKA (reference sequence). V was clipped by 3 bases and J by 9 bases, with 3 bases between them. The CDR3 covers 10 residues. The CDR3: CSASCSPLHF. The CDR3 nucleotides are TGCAGTGCTAGCTGTTCACCCCTCCACTTT.

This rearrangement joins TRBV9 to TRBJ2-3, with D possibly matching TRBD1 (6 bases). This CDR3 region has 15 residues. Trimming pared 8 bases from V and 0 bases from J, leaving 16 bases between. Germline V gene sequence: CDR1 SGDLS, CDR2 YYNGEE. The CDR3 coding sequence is TGTGCCAGTAGCATAGGGGGACAAAGCACAGATACGCAGTATTTT. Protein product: CASSIGGQSTDTQYF.

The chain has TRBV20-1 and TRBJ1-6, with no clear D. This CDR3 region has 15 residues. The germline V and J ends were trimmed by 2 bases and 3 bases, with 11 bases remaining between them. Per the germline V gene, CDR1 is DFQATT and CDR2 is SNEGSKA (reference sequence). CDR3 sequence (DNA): TGCAGTGCTAGATCCCCAGGTGACTATAATTCACCCCTCCACTTT. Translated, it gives CSARSPGDYNSPLHF.

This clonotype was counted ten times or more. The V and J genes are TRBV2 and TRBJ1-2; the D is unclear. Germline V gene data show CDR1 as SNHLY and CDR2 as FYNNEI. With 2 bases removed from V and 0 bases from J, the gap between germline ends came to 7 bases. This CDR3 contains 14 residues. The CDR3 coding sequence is TGTGCCAGCAGTGAACTCGGAGCTAACTATGGCTACACCTTC. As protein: CASSELGANYGYTF.

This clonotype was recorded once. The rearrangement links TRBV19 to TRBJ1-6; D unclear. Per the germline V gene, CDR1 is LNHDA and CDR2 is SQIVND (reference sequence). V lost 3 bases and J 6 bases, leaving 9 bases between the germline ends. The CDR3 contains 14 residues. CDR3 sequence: CASSMGSSNSPLHF. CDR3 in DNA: TGTGCCAGTAGTATGGGGTCATCTAATTCACCCCTCCACTTT.

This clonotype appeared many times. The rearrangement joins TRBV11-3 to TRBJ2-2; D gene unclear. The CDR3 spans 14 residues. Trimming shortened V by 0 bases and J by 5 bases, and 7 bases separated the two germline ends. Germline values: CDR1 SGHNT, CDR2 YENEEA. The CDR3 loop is CASSLDSMTGELFF. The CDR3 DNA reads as TGTGCCAGCAGCTTAGATTCGATGACCGGGGAGCTGTTTTTT.

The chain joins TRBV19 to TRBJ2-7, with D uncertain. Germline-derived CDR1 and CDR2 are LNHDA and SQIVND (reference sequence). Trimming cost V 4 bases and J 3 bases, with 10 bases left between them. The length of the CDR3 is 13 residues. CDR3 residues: CASSNANSYEQYF. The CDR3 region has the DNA TGTGCCAGTAGTAACGCCAACAGCTACGAGCAGTACTTC. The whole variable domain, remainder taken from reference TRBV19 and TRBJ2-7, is DGGITQSPKYLFRKEGQNVTLSCEQNLNHDAMYWYRQDPGQGLRLIYYSQIVNDFQKGDIAEGYSVSREKKESFPLTVTSAQKNPTAFYLCASSNANSYEQYFGPGTRLTVT.